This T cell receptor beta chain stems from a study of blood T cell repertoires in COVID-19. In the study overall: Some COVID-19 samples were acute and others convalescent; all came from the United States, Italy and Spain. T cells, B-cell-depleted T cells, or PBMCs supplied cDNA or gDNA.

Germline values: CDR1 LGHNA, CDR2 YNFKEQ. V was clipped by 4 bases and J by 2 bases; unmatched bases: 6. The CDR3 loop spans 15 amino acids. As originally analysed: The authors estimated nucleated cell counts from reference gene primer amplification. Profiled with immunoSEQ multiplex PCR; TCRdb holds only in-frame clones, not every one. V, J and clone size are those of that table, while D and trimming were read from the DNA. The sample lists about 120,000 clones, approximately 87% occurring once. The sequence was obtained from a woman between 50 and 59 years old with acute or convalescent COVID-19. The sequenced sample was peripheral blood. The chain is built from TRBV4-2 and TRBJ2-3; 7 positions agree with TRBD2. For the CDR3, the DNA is TGTGCCAGCAGCCCCGGGACTACTTCCACAGATACGCAGTATTTT. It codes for CASSPGTTSTDTQYF.